This TCR beta chain was retrieved from a study of T cells in Graves' hyperthyroidism and ophthalmopathy. V dropped 3 bases and J dropped 6; count of bases not matched to a gene: 2. Germline CDR1 reads PRHDT; CDR2 reads FYEKMQ (reference sequence). The CDR3 loop spans 12 amino acids. This clonotype was observed once. Template material for amplifying TCR beta CDR3 regions consisted of RNA transcripts. Primed by the HTBI set, a first-round RT-PCR was run on the TCR CDR3. TCRdb recomputed calls from the multiplex PCR reads with MiXCR, one row per CDR3 protein. The repertoire holds 750,000 to 950,000 distinct CDR3 sequences, with 35% to 45% as singletons.

The receptor comes from a man aged 18 to 29 with Graves' hyperthyroidism. Sequences were obtained from blood. The chain employs TRBV13 and TRBJ2-7; 7 bases are shared with TRBD1. The CDR3 region is CASSFKGAEQYF. For the CDR3, the DNA is TGTGCCAGCAGCTTCAAGGGGGCCGAGCAGTACTTC.